The 10 T cell receptor beta chains below come from one sample, sequenced in a study of beta chain features in type 1 diabetes (dated by TCRdb to 2016 to 2018). The protocol used for the library was the immunoSEQ multiplex PCR assay. The entire amount of isolated RNA was reverse transcribed using the High Capacity cDNA Reverse Transcription Kit, so the sequenced TCRB transcripts were expressed ones. TCRdb stores this immuneACCESS table with in-frame sequences only. Part of the clones is absent; in the studies checked, under half of the shortfall reflects unresolved V genes, and no reason is known for the rest. The sample contains hundreds of thousands of clones, about 30% of them found a single time. Around 0.065% of the sample lies in the top ten. Sequenced input: naive CD4+ T cells from blood. The sample's cell subset or site label, decoded: true naive CD4+ T cells. Every receptor here comes from a man aged 18 to 30 in good health.

The V and J genes are TRBV10-3 and TRBJ2-7; D remains unclear. The CDR3 is 13 residues long. Germline loops: CDR1 ENHRY, CDR2 SYGVKD. V was pared by 0 bases and J by 4 bases, with 7 bases between. The CDR3 spells CAISESTGYEQYF. The CDR3 DNA reads TGTGCCATCAGTGAGTCGACCGGGTACGAGCAGTACTTC.

In this sample, this clone turned up a few times. The V gene is TRBV7-2, the J gene TRBJ2-5, with TRBD2 matching 12 bases. The CDR3 spans 16 residues. The germline V gene has CDR1 SGHTA and CDR2 FQGNSA. After removal of 4 bases from V and 4 bases from J, the junction contained 7 bases not matched to a gene. CDR3 coding DNA: TGTGCCAGCAGCTCTTCGACTAGCGGGAGCGGAGAGACCCAGTACTTC. Translating it yields CASSSSTSGSGETQYF.

This clone came up a few times. Additional DNA sequences in this sample encode the identical CDR3. The chain combines TRBV29-1 with TRBJ1-1; unclear D gene. The ends were cut back, 7 bases at V and 1 base at J, with 4 bases in the middle. There are 10 residues in the CDR3. CDR1 SQVTM and CDR2 ANQGSEA come from the germline V gene. CDR3 residues: CSGGNTEAFF. In nucleotides, the CDR3 is TGCAGCGGTGGGAACACTGAAGCTTTCTTT.

V usage is TRBV5-1 and J usage is TRBJ2-6; TRBD1 might be the D (5 bases). Trimming shortened V by 7 bases and J by 2 bases, and 10 bases separated the two germline ends. CDR1 and CDR2 from the germline V gene are SGHRS and YFSETQ. This CDR3 has 14 residues. CDR3 protein: CASQQVAGANVLTF. CDR3 sequence (DNA): TGCGCCAGCCAACAGGTAGCTGGGGCCAACGTCCTGACTTTC.

The table lists this clone with a few counts. The chain is built from TRBV10-3 and TRBJ1-5, with D unclear. The germline gives CDR1 ENHRY, CDR2 SYGVKD. V lost 4 bases and J 6 bases, leaving 10 bases between the germline ends. This CDR3 has 13 amino acids. The CDR3 region has the DNA TGTGCCATCAGTGGGGGATGGGCTCAGCCCCAGCATTTT. Residues: CAISGGWAQPQHF.

The chain employs TRBV28 and TRBJ1-2; a weak D match, TRBD1 (6 bases). There are 12 residues in the CDR3. Germline V gene lookup returns CDR1 MDHEN and CDR2 SYDVKM. Deletions cut 4 bases from V and 7 bases from J, with 10 bases between. In DNA, the CDR3 is TGTGCCAGCAGTTCCCAGGGGTCTGGCTACACCTTC. Protein sequence: CASSSQGSGYTF.

The chain recombines TRBV30 with TRBJ2-1, with 9 nucleotides matching TRBD2. The length of the CDR3 is 14 residues. Germline CDR1 GTSNPN, CDR2 SVGIG (reference sequence). V gave up 3 bases and J gave up 4 bases; unmatched junction bases: 4. The CDR3, as DNA: TGTGCCTGGAGGACTAGCGGAGCATACAATGAGCAGTTCTTC. The encoded protein is CAWRTSGAYNEQFF.

This chain links TRBV29-1 with TRBJ2-2; D ambiguous. The germline gives CDR1 SQVTM, CDR2 ANQGSEA. The germline V and J ends were trimmed by 5 bases and 0 bases, with 7 bases remaining between them. The CDR3 has 13 residues. CDR3 DNA: TGCAGCGTTTTACAGACGAACACCGGGGAGCTGTTTTTT. Its protein is CSVLQTNTGELFF.

This clone was observed once. This chain links TRBV6-1 with TRBJ2-1, with 7 bases fitting TRBD1. With V trimmed by 6 bases and J by 8 bases, 7 bases remained unmatched. There are 13 residues in the CDR3. Germline-derived CDR1 and CDR2 are MNHNS and SASEGT. The chain's CDR3 is CASRRQGWDEQFF. CDR3 coding DNA: TGTGCCAGCAGAAGACAGGGTTGGGATGAGCAGTTCTTC.

This clone was counted a few times. The V call is TRBV9, the J call TRBJ2-4, with 7 nucleotides matching TRBD1. Germline V gene lookup returns CDR1 SGDLS and CDR2 YYNGEE. CDR3 length: 13 amino acids. V dropped 4 bases and J dropped 9; count of bases not matched to a gene: 7. As DNA, the CDR3 is TGTGCCAGCAGCACGTCCCGGACAGGCATTCAGTACTTC. Translated, it gives CASSTSRTGIQYF.